These T cell receptor beta chains were read from a single sample in a study of blood T cell repertoires in COVID-19. Profiled with immunoSEQ multiplex PCR; TCRdb holds only in-frame clones, not every one. This sample has tens of thousands of clones, with roughly 82% found just once. The sequenced material came from peripheral blood. The origin of the receptors is a human donor in a cohort sampled during active COVID-19. Each CDR3 is given with its conserved first and last residue. A D gene is named only where the DNA matches it firmly. Clone size is stated in some rows and not others, as once, few, many or a class when expanded.

J gene	D gene	clone size	V gene	CDR3 protein	CDR3 DNA
TRBJ1-2	-	-	TRBV19	CASKQGRGYGYTF	TGTGCCAGCAAACAGGGCCGTGGCTATGGCTACACCTTC
TRBJ2-7	TRBD1	-	TRBV2	CASDKTGLAPYEQYF	TGTGCCAGCGATAAGACAGGGTTAGCACCCTACGAGCAGTACTTC
TRBJ2-6	-	-	TRBV9	CASNRDSLGANVLTF	TGTGCCAGCAATCGGGACTCCCTTGGGGCCAACGTCCTGACTTTC
TRBJ2-7	TRBD1	-	TRBV9	CASSRDRGTYEQYF	TGTGCCAGCAGCCGGGACAGGGGAACCTACGAGCAGTACTTC
TRBJ1-5	-	few	TRBV7-2	CASSLAGAQPQHF	TGTGCCAGCAGCTTAGCGGGGGCTCAGCCCCAGCATTTT
TRBJ1-2	-	-	TRBV21-1	CASSKAPTRTENYGYTF	TGTGCCAGCAGCAAAGCCCCTACTCGGACAGAAAACTATGGCTACACCTTC
TRBJ1-4	TRBD1	-	TRBV6-6	CASSYPRGQRDEKLFF	TGTGCCAGCAGTTACCCTAGGGGACAGCGAGATGAAAAACTGTTTTTT
TRBJ1-5	-	-	TRBV6-5	CASTRRGINQPQHF	TGTGCCAGCACTCGTCGGGGAATTAATCAGCCCCAGCATTTT
TRBJ1-2	-	-	TRBV5-1	CASSLEPSGGYTF	TGCGCCAGCAGCTTGGAACCTTCGGGGGGCTACACCTTC
TRBJ1-1	-	-	TRBV20-1	CSARDRVGSFF	TGCAGTGCTAGAGATAGAGTTGGTTCTTTCTTT
TRBJ2-7	TRBD1	-	TRBV27	CASSPGTGVFYEQYF	TGTGCCAGCAGTCCCGGGACAGGTGTCTTCTACGAGCAGTACTTC
TRBJ2-5	-	-	TRBV14	CASSQKFAGRGVSQETQYF	TGTGCCAGCAGCCAAAAATTCGCGGGGCGGGGAGTGAGTCAAGAGACCCAGTACTTC
TRBJ1-1	-	-	TRBV6-5	CASSTENIPEAFF	TGTGCCAGCAGTACGGAGAACATTCCTGAAGCTTTCTTT
TRBJ1-2	-	-	TRBV12-3/TRBV12-4	CASSLTDYGYTF	TGTGCCAGCAGTTTAACAGACTATGGCTACACCTTC
TRBJ1-5	-	-	TRBV24-1	CATQKGGNQPQHF	TGTGCCACCCAAAAGGGGGGCAATCAGCCCCAGCATTTT
TRBJ1-2	TRBD1	few	TRBV3-1/TRBV3-2	CASSQTTGAGGGYTF	TGTGCCAGCAGCCAAACGACAGGGGCGGGTGGTGGCTACACCTTC
TRBJ1-2	-	-	TRBV19	CASSIGGGYGYTF	TGTGCCAGTAGTATAGGGGGCGGCTATGGCTACACCTTC
TRBJ2-5	TRBD1	-	TRBV5-4	CASSAGTGKKETQYF	TGTGCCAGCAGCGCGGGGACAGGCAAAAAAGAGACCCAGTACTTC
TRBJ2-7	TRBD1	-	TRBV7-9	CASSLATGRRSYEQYF	TGTGCCAGCAGCTTAGCGACAGGGCGGAGGTCCTACGAGCAGTACTTC
TRBJ1-5	-	-	TRBV5-5	CASSLSGRGYQPQHF	TGTGCCAGCAGCTTGTCAGGAAGGGGGTATCAGCCCCAGCATTTT
TRBJ1-5	-	-	TRBV2	CASSASGSQPQHF	TGTGCCAGCAGTGCGAGCGGATCCCAGCCCCAGCATTTT
TRBJ2-7	-	-	TRBV9	CASSVGSQGRSEQYF	TGTGCCAGCAGCGTCGGTAGTCAGGGAAGGAGCGAGCAGTACTTC
TRBJ2-5	TRBD2	-	TRBV4-3	CASSQDLAAETQYF	TGCGCCAGCAGCCAAGATCTAGCGGCAGAGACCCAGTACTTC
TRBJ2-2	-	few	TRBV2	CASSDGGWELFF	TGTGCCAGCAGTGACGGCGGCTGGGAGCTGTTTTTT
TRBJ1-5	-	-	TRBV30	CAWSSGGRNQPQHF	TGTGCCTGGAGTAGCGGGGGGCGGAATCAGCCCCAGCATTTT